This TCR beta chain was retrieved from a study of blood T cell repertoires in COVID-19. Overall study context: Samples of COVID-19 (acute and convalescent) were obtained from the United States, Italy and Spain. PBMCs, B-cell-depleted T cells, or T cells were the source of the cDNA or gDNA that made up the material.

Per the original data handling: Reference gene primer amplification gave nucleated cell count estimates. Sequenced by immunoSEQ multiplex PCR; TCRdb stores in-frame clones only, minus some. That table furnishes V, J and clone size, whereas the DNA furnished D and trimming. The sample has approximately 100,000 clones, almost 95% seen once; the top ten hold less than 7.5%. The TCR sequence derives from a man in his fifties or sixties with active COVID-19. Sequences were obtained from peripheral blood.

The CDR3 DNA sequence: TGTGCCTGGAGCCCGGGGCTAGCGGGGCCCTCCTACAATGAGCAGTTCTTC. Translating gives CAWSPGLAGPSYNEQFF. V and J are TRBV30 and TRBJ2-1, with 9 positions matching TRBD2. The CDR3 extends over 17 amino acids. Trimming took 3 bases from V and 0 from J; bases not matched to a gene: 9. Per the germline V gene, CDR1 is GTSNPN and CDR2 is SVGIG (reference sequence). Looking up the rest from reference TRBV30 and TRBJ2-1 gives the full variable domain: SQTIHQWPATLVQPVGSPLSLECTVEGTSNPNLYWYRQAAGRGLQLLFYSVGIGQISSEVPQNLSASRPQDRQFILSSKKLLLSDSGFYLCAWSPGLAGPSYNEQFFGPGTRLTVL.